These 11 T cell receptor beta chains came from one sample sequenced in a study of T cells after yellow fever vaccination. A single record per CDR3 protein comes from TCRdb applying MiXCR to the 5' RACE reads. The sample includes about 300,000 distinct CDR3 sequences, approximately 10% of them seen just once. Material: CD4+ T cells sorted from PBMCs, obtained 5 days after the yellow fever booster vaccination. All receptors derive from a man between 18 and 35 years old who received the YFV17D yellow fever vaccine.

This clonotype appeared a few times. In DNA, the CDR3 is TGTGCAAGTCGCGCCCAGCCGGGGCCGAAGGTAGCCAAAAACATTCAGTACTTC. Residues: CASRAQPGPKVAKNIQYF. The chain links TRBV12-2 to TRBJ2-4; whether TRBD1, the table's D call, matches the DNA was not checked. TRBV12-2 is marked as a pseudogene. The CDR3 spans 18 residues.

A few counts support this clonotype. The genes are TRBV21-1 and TRBJ2-7; the table's D gene call, TRBD1, was not cross checked with the DNA. TRBV21-1 is a recognized pseudogene. This CDR3 is 15 amino acids long. CDR3: CASSKGGTGYHEQYV. The CDR3 DNA follows: TGTGCCAGCAGCAAAGGGGGTACAGGGTACCACGAGCAGTACGTC.

Many counts were recorded for this clonotype. This sequence joins TRBV6-5 and TRBJ2-3, with D uncertain. V lost 0 bases and J 3 bases, leaving 10 bases between the germline ends. Germline CDR1 and CDR2: MNHEY and SVGAGI. CDR3 length equals 15 residues. The CDR3 is CASSYSAVGTDTQYF. The CDR3 bases are TGTGCCAGCAGTTACTCGGCAGTTGGGACAGATACGCAGTATTTT.

Of note for this clonotype: A much larger clone differs from this one at a single base, so this may be a read error. V and J are TRBV27 and TRBJ2-5; 8 positions match TRBD1. V was pared by 8 bases and J by 4 bases, with 6 bases of the junction left unmatched. This CDR3 spans 13 amino acids. Germline CDR1 MNHEY, CDR2 SMNVEV (reference sequence). CDR3 region: CASGGRGRETQYF. Written as DNA, the CDR3 is TGTGCCAGCGGAGGCAGGGGGCGAGAGACCCAGTACTTC.

This clonotype was counted many times. The chain uses TRBV28 and TRBJ2-7; D is unresolved. Germline V gene data show CDR1 as MDHEN and CDR2 as SYDVKM. This CDR3 has 13 amino acids. The ends were cut back, 4 bases at V and 4 bases at J, with 11 bases in the middle. CDR3 sequence (DNA): TGTGCCAGCAGTTCATGGCTCCGATACGAGCAGTACTTC. As protein: CASSSWLRYEQYF.

The CDR3 sequence is CASILGGTNTEAFF. In DNA, the CDR3 is TGTGCCAGCATCTTAGGAGGGACGAACACTGAAGCTTTCTTT. The chain links TRBV5-4 to TRBJ1-1, with D tentatively TRBD1 (5 bases). V gave up 6 bases and J gave up 1 base, with 13 bases separating them. CDR3 length: 14 residues. Germline values: CDR1 SGHNT, CDR2 YYREEE (reference sequence). The full variable domain, completed using reference TRBV5-4 and TRBJ1-1, is ETGVTQSPTHLIKTRGQQVTLRCSSQSGHNTVSWYQQALGQGPQFIFQYYREEENGRGNFPPRFSGLQFPNYSSELNVNALELDDSALYLCASILGGTNTEAFFGQGTRLTVV.

This clonotype was counted many times. The rearrangement joins TRBV4-3 to TRBJ2-5; D is unresolved. The CDR3 is made up of 13 amino acids. V dropped 4 bases and J dropped 0 bases, with 6 bases sitting between them. Germline V lookup: CDR1 LGHNA, CDR2 YSLEER. This CDR3 is CASSRQYQETQYF. As DNA, the CDR3 is TGCGCCAGCAGCCGACAATACCAAGAGACCCAGTACTTC.

This clonotype has ten or more counts. The chain couples TRBV7-2 to TRBJ1-3, with D unclear. The germline V and J ends were trimmed by 1 base and 4 bases, with 8 bases remaining between them. The CDR3 runs to 14 residues. Germline V gene lookup returns CDR1 SGHTA and CDR2 FQGNSA. DNA of the CDR3: TGTGCCAGCAGCTTAGTGGATAGGGGAAACACCATATATTTT. It encodes CASSLVDRGNTIYF.

This clonotype was counted at least ten times. The chain couples TRBV29-1 to TRBJ2-3; tentatively, D is TRBD2 (5 bases). The CDR3 runs 12 residues. Trimming left V 4 bases short and J 3 bases short, with 8 bases between. Germline values: CDR1 SQVTM, CDR2 ANQGSEA. The CDR3: CSVGWRTDTQYF. The CDR3 DNA sequence: TGCAGCGTTGGCTGGAGGACAGATACGCAGTATTTT.

This clonotype was counted a few times. This chain connects TRBV6-1 to TRBJ2-7; D possibly corresponds to TRBD1 (5 bases). CDR1 is MNHNS and CDR2 is SASEGT in the germline V gene. This CDR3 is built from 13 residues. V lost 2 bases, J lost 6 bases, and 11 bases lay in between. The CDR3 DNA reads TGTGCCAGCAGTGAACAGGGTAGGAGCGAGCAGTACTTC. Translated: CASSEQGRSEQYF.

This clonotype was seen a handful of times. The chain links TRBV4-1 to TRBJ1-2; no clear D gene. The V gene lost 0 bases and the J gene lost 0 bases, with 14 bases spanning the gap. The CDR3 contains 17 residues. Looked up from germline, CDR1 is MGHRA and CDR2 is YSYEKL. Here the CDR3 reads CASSQDAASGANYGYTF. CDR3 nucleotide sequence: TGCGCCAGCAGCCAAGATGCCGCCTCCGGAGCTAACTATGGCTACACCTTC.